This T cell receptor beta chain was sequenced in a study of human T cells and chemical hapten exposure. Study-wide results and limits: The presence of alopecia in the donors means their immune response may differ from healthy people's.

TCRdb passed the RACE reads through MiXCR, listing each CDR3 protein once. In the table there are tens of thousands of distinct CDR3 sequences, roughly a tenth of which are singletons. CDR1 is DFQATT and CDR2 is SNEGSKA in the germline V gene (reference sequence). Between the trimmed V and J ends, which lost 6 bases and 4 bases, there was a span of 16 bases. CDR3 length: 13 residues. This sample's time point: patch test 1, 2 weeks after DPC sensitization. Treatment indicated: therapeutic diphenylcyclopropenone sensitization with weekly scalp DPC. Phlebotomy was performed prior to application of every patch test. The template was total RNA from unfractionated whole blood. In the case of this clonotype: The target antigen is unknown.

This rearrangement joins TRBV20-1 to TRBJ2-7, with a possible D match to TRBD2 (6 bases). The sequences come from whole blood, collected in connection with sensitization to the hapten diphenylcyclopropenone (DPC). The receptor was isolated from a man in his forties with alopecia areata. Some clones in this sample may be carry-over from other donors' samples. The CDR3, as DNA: TGCAGTGCCGGCGCGGGACCCGTATACGAGCAGTACTTC. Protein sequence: CSAGAGPVYEQYF.